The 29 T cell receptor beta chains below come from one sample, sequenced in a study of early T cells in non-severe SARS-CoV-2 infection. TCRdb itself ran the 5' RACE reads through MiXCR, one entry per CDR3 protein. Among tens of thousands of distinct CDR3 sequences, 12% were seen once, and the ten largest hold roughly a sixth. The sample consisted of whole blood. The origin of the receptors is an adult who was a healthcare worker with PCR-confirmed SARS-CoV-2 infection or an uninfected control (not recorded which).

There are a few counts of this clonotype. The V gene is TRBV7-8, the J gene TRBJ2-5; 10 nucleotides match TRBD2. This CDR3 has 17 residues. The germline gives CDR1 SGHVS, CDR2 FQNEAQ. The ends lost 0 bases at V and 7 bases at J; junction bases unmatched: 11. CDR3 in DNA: TGTGCCAGCAGCTTAGCACCTACTAGCGGGACGGGCGGGACCCAGTACTTC. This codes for CASSLAPTSGTGGTQYF.

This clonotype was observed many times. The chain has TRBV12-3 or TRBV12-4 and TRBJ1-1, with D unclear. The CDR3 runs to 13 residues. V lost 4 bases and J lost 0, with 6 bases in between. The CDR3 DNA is TGTGCCAGCAGTTATCGACTGAACACTGAAGCTTTCTTT. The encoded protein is CASSYRLNTEAFF.

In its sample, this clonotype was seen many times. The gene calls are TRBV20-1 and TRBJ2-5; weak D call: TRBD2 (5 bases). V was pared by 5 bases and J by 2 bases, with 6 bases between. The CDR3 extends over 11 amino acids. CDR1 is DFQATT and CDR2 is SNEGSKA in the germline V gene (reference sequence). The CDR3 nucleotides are TGCAGTGCTTGGACTCAAGAGACCCAGTACTTC. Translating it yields CSAWTQETQYF.

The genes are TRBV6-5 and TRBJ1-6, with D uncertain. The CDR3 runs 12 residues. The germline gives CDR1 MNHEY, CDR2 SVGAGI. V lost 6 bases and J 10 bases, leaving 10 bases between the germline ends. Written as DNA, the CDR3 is TGTGCCAGCAGCATCGGTTCATCACCCCTCCACTTT. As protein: CASSIGSSPLHF.

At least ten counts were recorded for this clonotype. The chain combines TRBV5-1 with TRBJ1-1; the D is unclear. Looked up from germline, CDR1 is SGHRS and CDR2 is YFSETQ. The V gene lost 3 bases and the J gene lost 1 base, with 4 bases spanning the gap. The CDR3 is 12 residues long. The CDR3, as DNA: TGCGCCAGCAGCTCATGGAACACTGAAGCTTTCTTT. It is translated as CASSSWNTEAFF.

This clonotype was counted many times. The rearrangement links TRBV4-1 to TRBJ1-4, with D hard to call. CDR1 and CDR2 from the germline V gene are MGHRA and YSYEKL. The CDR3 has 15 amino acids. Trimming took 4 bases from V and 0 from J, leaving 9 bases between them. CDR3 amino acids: CASSPNPTTNEKLFF. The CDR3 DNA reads TGCGCCAGCAGCCCGAACCCCACAACTAATGAAAAACTGTTTTTT.

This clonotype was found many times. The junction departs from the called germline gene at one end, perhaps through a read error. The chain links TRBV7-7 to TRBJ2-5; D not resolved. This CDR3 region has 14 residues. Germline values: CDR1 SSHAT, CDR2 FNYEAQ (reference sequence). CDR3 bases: TGTGCTAGCAGCTTACATGGTCAACAAGAGACCCAGTACTTC. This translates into CASSLHGQQETQYF.

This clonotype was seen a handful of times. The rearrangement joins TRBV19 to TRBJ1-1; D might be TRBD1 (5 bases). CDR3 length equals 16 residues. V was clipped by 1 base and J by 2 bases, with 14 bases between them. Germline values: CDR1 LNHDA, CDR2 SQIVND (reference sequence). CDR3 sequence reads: CASSIALNRPNTEAFF. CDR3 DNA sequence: TGTGCCAGTAGTATAGCCCTGAACAGGCCTAACACTGAAGCTTTCTTT. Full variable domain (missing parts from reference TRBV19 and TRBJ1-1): DGGITQSPKYLFRKEGQNVTLSCEQNLNHDAMYWYRQDPGQGLRLIYYSQIVNDFQKGDIAEGYSVSREKKESFPLTVTSAQKNPTAFYLCASSIALNRPNTEAFFGQGTRLTVV.

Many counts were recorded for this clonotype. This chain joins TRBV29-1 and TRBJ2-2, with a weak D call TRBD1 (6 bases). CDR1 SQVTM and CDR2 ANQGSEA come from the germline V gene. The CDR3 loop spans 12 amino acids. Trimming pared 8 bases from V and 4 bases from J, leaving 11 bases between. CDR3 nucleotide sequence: TGCAGCCTACAGGGCGGCACCGGGGAGCTGTTTTTT. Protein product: CSLQGGTGELFF.

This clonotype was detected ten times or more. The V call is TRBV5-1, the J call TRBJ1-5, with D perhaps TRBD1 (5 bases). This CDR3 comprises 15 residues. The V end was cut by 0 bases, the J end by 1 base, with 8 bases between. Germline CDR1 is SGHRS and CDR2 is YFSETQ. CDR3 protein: CASSLAGLSNQPQHF. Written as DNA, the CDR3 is TGCGCCAGCAGCTTGGCGGGGCTAAGCAATCAGCCCCAGCATTTT.

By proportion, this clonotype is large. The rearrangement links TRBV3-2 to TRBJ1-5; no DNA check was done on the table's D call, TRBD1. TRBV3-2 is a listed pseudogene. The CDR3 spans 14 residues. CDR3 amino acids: CASRQGRGNQPQHF. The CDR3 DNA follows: TGTGCCAGCAGGCAGGGTCGCGGCAATCAGCCCCAGCATTTT.

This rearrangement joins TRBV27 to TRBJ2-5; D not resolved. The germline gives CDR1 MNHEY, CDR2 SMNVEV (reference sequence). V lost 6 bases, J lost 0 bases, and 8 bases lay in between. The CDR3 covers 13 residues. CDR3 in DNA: TGTGCCAGCAGCCCCAATCACCAAGAGACCCAGTACTTC. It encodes CASSPNHQETQYF.

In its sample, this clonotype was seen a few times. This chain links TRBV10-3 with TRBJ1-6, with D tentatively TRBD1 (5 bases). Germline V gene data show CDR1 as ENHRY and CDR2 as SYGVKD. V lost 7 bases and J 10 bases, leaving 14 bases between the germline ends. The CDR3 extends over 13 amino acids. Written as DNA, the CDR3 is TGTGCCATCATGTCGGGGACGGGCTCACCCCTCCACTTT. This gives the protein CAIMSGTGSPLHF.

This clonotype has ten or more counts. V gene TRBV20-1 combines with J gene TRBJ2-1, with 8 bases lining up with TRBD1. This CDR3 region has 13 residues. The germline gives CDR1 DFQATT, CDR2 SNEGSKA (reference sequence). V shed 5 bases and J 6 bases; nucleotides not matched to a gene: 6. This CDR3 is CSAPETGGNEQFF. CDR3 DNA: TGCAGTGCTCCCGAAACAGGGGGCAATGAGCAGTTCTTC.

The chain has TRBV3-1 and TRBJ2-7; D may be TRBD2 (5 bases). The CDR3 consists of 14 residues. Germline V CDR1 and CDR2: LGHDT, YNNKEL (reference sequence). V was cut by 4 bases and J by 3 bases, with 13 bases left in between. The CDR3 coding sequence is TGTGCCAGCAGCCCCTCCCCCGGGAACTACGAGCAGTACTTC. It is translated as CASSPSPGNYEQYF.

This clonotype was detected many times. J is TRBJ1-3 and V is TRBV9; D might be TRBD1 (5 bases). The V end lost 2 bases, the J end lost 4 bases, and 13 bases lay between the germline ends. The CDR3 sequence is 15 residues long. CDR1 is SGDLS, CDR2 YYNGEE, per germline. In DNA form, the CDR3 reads TGTGCCAGCAGCGTTAGTTGGGGACCCGGAAACACCATATATTTT. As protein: CASSVSWGPGNTIYF.

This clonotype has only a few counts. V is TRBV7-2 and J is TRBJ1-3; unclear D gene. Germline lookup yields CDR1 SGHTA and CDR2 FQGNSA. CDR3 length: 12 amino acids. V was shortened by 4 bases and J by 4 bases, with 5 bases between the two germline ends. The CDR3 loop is CASSSLGNTIYF. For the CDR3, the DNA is TGTGCCAGCAGCTCTCTCGGAAACACCATATATTTT.

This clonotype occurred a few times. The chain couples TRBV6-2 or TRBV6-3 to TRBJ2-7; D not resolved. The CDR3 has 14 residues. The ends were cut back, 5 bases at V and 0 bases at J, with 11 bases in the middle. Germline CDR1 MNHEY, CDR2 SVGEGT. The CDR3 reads CASSKGFSSYEQYF. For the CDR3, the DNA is TGTGCCAGCAGTAAAGGGTTCAGCTCCTACGAGCAGTACTTC.

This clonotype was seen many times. The CDR3 reads CAWSSTRVSAIYGYTF. The DNA for the CDR3 is TGTGCCTGGAGTTCAACCAGGGTTTCAGCTATATATGGCTACACCTTC. This chain joins TRBV30 and TRBJ1-2; tentatively, D is TRBD1 (5 bases). The germline CDR1 and CDR2 sequences are GTSNPN and SVGIG (reference sequence). V shed 2 bases and J shed 5 bases, with 21 bases lying between them. CDR3 length equals 16 residues.

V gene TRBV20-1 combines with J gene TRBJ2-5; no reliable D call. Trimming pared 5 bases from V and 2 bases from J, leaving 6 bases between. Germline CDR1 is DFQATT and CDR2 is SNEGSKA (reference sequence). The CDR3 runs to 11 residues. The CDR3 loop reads CSARPQETQYF. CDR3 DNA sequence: TGCAGTGCTCGTCCACAAGAGACCCAGTACTTC.

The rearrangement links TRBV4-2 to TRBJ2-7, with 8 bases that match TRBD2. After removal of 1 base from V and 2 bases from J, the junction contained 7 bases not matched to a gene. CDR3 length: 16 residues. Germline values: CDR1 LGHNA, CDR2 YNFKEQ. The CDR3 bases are TGTGCCAGCAGCCAAGTTGGGACTAGTAGGACCTACGAGCAGTACTTC. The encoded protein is CASSQVGTSRTYEQYF.

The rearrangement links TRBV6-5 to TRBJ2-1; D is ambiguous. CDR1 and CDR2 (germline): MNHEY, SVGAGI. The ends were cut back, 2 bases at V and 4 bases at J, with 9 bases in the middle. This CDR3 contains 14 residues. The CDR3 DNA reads TGTGCCAGCAGTTACATGCAGGAATACAATGAGCAGTTCTTC. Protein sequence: CASSYMQEYNEQFF.

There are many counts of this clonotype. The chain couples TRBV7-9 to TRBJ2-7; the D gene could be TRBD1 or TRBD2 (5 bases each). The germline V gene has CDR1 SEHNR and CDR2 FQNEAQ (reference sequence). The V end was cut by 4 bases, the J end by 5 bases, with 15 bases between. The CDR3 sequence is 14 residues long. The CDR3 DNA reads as TGTGCCAGCAGCTCCATCCGAGGGGACCACGAGCAGTACTTC. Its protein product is CASSSIRGDHEQYF.

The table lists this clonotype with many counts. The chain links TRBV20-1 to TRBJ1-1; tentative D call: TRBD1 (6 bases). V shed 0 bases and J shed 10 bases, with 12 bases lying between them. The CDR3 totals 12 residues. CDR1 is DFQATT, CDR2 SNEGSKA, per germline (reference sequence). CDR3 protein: CSAREQGTIAFF. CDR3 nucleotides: TGCAGTGCTAGAGAACAGGGAACTATAGCTTTCTTT.

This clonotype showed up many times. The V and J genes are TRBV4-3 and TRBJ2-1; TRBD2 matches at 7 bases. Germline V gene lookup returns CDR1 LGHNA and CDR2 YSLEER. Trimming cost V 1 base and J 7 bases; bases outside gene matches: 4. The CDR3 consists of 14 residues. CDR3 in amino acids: CASSQGLAGNEQFF. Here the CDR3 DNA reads TGCGCCAGCAGCCAAGGACTAGCAGGGAATGAGCAGTTCTTC.

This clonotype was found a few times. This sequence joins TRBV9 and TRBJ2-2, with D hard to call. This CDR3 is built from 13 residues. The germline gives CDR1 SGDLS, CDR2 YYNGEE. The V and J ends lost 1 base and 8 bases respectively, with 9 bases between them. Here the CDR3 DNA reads TGTGCCAGCAGCGTACAACACAAAGGGGAGCTGTTTTTT. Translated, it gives CASSVQHKGELFF.

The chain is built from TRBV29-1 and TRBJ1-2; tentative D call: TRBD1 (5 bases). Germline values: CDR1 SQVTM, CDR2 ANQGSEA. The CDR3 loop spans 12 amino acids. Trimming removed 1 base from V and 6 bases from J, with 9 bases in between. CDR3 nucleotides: TGCAGCGTTGAAGGAGAAGGGGATGGCTACACCTTC. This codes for CSVEGEGDGYTF.

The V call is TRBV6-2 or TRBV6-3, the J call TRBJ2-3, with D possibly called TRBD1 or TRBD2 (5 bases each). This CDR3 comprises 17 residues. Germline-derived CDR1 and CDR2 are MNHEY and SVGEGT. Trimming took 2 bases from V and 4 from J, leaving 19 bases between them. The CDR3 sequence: CASSYSWDPSSADTQYF. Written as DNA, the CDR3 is TGTGCCAGCAGTTACAGTTGGGACCCAAGTAGCGCAGATACGCAGTATTTT.

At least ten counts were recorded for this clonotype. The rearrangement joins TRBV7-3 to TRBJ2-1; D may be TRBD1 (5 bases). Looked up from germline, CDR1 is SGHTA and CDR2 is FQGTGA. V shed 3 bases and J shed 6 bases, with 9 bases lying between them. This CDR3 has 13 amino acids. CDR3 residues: CASSLGQGNEQFF. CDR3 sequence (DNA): TGTGCCAGCAGCTTGGGGCAAGGCAATGAGCAGTTCTTC.